This T cell receptor beta chain appears in the sequencing data of a study of blood T cell repertoires in COVID-19. The overall study: PBMCs, B-cell-depleted T cells, or T cells were the source of the cDNA or gDNA that made up the material.

Patients of the Seattle cohort, enrolled during active infection, were followed longitudinally. This CDR3 spans 16 amino acids. Germline V lookup: CDR1 SGHTA, CDR2 FQGNSA. J lost 7 bases, V lost 1 base, and 8 bases had no gene match. Clones were sequenced by immunoSEQ multiplex PCR, and TCRdb holds only the in-frame ones, with some missing. The data contain around 200,000 clones, around 79% of them singletons. What was sequenced was peripheral blood. The sequence came from a woman aged 40 to 50 with COVID-19, enrolled during active disease. The J gene is TRBJ2-1, the V gene TRBV7-2, with TRBD2 identical over 9 bases. This CDR3 reads CASSLGGSGGLNEQFF. In DNA form, the CDR3 reads TGTGCCAGCAGCTTAGGAGGTAGCGGGGGTTTAAATGAGCAGTTCTTC.